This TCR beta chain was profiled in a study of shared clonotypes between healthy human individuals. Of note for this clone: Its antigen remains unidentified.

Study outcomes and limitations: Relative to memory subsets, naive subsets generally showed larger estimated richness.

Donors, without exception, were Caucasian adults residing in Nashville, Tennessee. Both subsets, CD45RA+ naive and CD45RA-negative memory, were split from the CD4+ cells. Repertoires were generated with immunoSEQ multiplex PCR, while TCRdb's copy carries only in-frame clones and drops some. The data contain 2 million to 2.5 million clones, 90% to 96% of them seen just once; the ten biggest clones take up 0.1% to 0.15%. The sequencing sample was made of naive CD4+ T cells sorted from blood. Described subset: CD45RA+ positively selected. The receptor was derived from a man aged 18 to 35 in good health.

The CDR3 is CASSSGLAGVLVYEQYF. The CDR3 nucleotides read TGTGCCAGCAGCTCCGGACTAGCGGGAGTTCTAGTCTACGAGCAGTACTTC. The chain has TRBV5-4 and TRBJ2-7, with 13 bases fitting TRBD2. Germline CDR1 is SGHNT and CDR2 is YYREEE (reference sequence). Unmatched junction bases numbered 9, after V lost 3 bases and J lost 3 bases. This CDR3 is built from 17 residues.